The clone carrying this T cell receptor beta chain was counted a few times. Its antigen is not identified. According to the study, genomic DNA was the template for TCR beta VDJ and CDR3 profiling. TCRdb reprocessed the reads with MiXCR, giving one entry per CDR3 protein. Here the sample spans 300,000 or so distinct CDR3 sequences, 56% being singletons. There are 16 residues in the CDR3. Trimming took 6 bases from V and 8 from J; bases not matched to a gene: 11. The germline CDR1 and CDR2 sequences are MNHEY and SVGAGI. This entry is derived from a study of CD8+CD57+ T cells in acquired aplastic anemia. Study context: The study obtained an average of around 3.1 ug of DNA from sorted CD4+ and CD8+ cells.

Whoever was chosen for sequencing had shown CD8+CD57+ cell expansion by flow cytometry. All participating patients were living with severe acquired aplastic anemia. Study results and caveats: Patients showed no significant difference from controls in CD8+ Simpson's diversity. Patients and controls shared approximately 30 CD8+ CDR3 sequences, highly expressed in patients.

The V and J genes are TRBV6-5 and TRBJ1-6; 9 nucleotides line up with TRBD1. The sequencing input was sorted CD4+, CD8+, or CD8+CD57+ T cells (not recorded which) from PBMCs. This clonotype originated in a human donor with aplastic anemia. The CDR3 loop is CASSHRDRVGYSPLHF. The CDR3 DNA sequence: TGTGCCAGCAGCCACCGGGACAGGGTGGGGTATTCACCCCTCCACTTT.